This TCR beta chain was observed in a study of control samples from healthy donors and cancer patients. V lost 6 bases and J lost 5, with 10 bases in between. The germline V gene has CDR1 MNHEY and CDR2 SVGAGI. The CDR3 is 13 amino acids. The data were produced by immunoSEQ multiplex PCR, yet TCRdb's version contains in-frame clones alone and is incomplete. The sample records about 170,000 clones, roughly 88% being singletons. This clone was recorded only once. This rearrangement joins TRBV6-5 to TRBJ1-4; D uncertain. The source material was blood. This sequence originates from a woman aged 25-40 years in good health. The CDR3: CASSRMPNEKLFF. The CDR3 nucleotides are TGTGCCAGCAGCCGTATGCCCAATGAAAAACTGTTTTTT.